A single sample gave rise to the 25 T cell receptor beta chains below, sequenced in a study of CD8+ T cells in alopecia areata. As the sequencing template, cDNA was produced by extracting RNA and reverse transcribing it. The assay was immunoSEQ multiplex PCR, and TCRdb's table has in-frame clones only and misses some. Of about 97,000 clones listed, 41% are singletons. Source material: CD4+ T cells sorted from blood. Every receptor here comes from a human donor with alopecia areata.

The V and J genes are TRBV5-1 and TRBJ2-3; 7 nucleotides agree with TRBD1. The CDR3 has 16 amino acids. V was clipped by 7 bases and J by 1 base; unmatched bases: 12. Per the germline V gene, CDR1 is SGHRS and CDR2 is YFSETQ. In DNA form, the CDR3 reads TGCGCCAGCCGACAGGGCCGGCCTGATCGCACAGATACGCAGTATTTT. Its translation: CASRQGRPDRTDTQYF.

The chain recombines TRBV29-1 with TRBJ2-1; no clear D. This CDR3 has 12 amino acids. Between the trimmed V and J ends, which lost 6 bases and 8 bases, there was a span of 14 bases. Germline lookup yields CDR1 SQVTM and CDR2 ANQGSEA. The CDR3 DNA reads as TGCAGCGTAGTCCGGGTCCGCGATGAGCAGTTCTTC. Translation: CSVVRVRDEQFF.

V gene TRBV5-1 combines with J gene TRBJ2-5; 7 bases line up with TRBD1. The ends lost 5 bases at V and 4 bases at J; junction bases unmatched: 5. From germline, CDR1 is SGHRS and CDR2 YFSETQ. The CDR3 contains 13 residues. The CDR3: CASRQGPRETQYF. CDR3 sequence (DNA): TGCGCCAGCAGACAGGGGCCCCGAGAGACCCAGTACTTC. The full variable domain, its missing parts supplied by reference TRBV5-1 and TRBJ2-5, is KAGVTQTPRYLIKTRGQQVTLSCSPISGHRSVSWYQQTPGQGLQFLFEYFSETQRNKGNFPGRFSGRQFSNSRSEMNVSTLELGDSALYLCASRQGPRETQYFGPGTRLLVL.

The sample holds one count of this clone. The chain links TRBV6-6 to TRBJ2-1; 13 bases match TRBD2. The length of the CDR3 is 16 residues. The junction had 6 bases not matched to a gene; V was cut back by 2 bases and J by 8 bases. Looked up from germline, CDR1 is MNHNY and CDR2 is SVGAGI (reference sequence). The CDR3 DNA reads TGTGCCAGCAGTTACATTTCAGGACTAGCGGGAGATGAGCAGTTCTTC. Its translation is CASSYISGLAGDEQFF.

The gene calls are TRBV4-2 and TRBJ2-6; tentatively, D is TRBD1 (6 bases). The CDR3 spans 15 residues. Trimming stripped 2 bases from V and 2 bases from J, with 7 bases between. CDR1 LGHNA and CDR2 YNFKEQ come from the germline V gene. CDR3 DNA sequence: TGTGCCAGCAGCCAAAACAGGGCTGGGGCCAACGTCCTGACTTTC. The encoded protein is CASSQNRAGANVLTF.

This rearrangement joins TRBV9 to TRBJ2-7; 9 bases fit TRBD2. Germline V gives CDR1 SGDLS, CDR2 YYNGEE. The CDR3 has 15 amino acids. The ends lost 0 bases at V and 0 bases at J; junction bases unmatched: 1. Written as DNA, the CDR3 is TGTGCCAGCAGCGTAGGACTAGCGGCCTCCTACGAGCAGTACTTC. It is translated as CASSVGLAASYEQYF.

This sequence joins TRBV2 and TRBJ2-7, with 13 bases identical to TRBD2. Germline-derived CDR1 and CDR2 are SNHLY and FYNNEI. The CDR3 consists of 14 residues. V dropped 8 bases and J dropped 6; count of bases not matched to a gene: 7. CDR3 residues: CASLAGLAGVEQYF. In nucleotides, the CDR3 is TGTGCCAGCTTGGCCGGACTAGCGGGAGTCGAGCAGTACTTC.

The chain combines TRBV15 with TRBJ2-4; 8 bases map to TRBD2. The V gene's germline CDR1 is LNHNV and CDR2 YYDKDF (reference sequence). The trim removed 6 bases at V and 3 bases at J, leaving 7 bases unmatched. The CDR3 covers 15 residues. CDR3: CATRPLREGKNIQYF. For the CDR3, the DNA is TGTGCCACCAGGCCCCTCCGGGAGGGCAAAAACATTCAGTACTTC.

The V gene is TRBV5-1, the J gene TRBJ2-3; D is unclear. The ends were cut back, 2 bases at V and 0 bases at J, with 10 bases in the middle. Germline V CDR1 and CDR2: SGHRS, YFSETQ. The CDR3 has 15 residues. The CDR3 nucleotides read TGCGCCAGCAGCTTCCCTACGGTTAGCACAGATACGCAGTATTTT. Amino acids: CASSFPTVSTDTQYF.

This clone has only a few counts. The chain combines TRBV23-1 with TRBJ1-5; 9 positions agree with TRBD1. TRBV23-1 has ORF status, its function being uncertain. The CDR3 contains 21 residues. The V segment lost 4 bases and the J segment 3 bases; nucleotides outside the gene matches: 22. This CDR3 reads CASSRNTRDREFFGLNQPQHF. CDR3 nucleotide sequence: TGCGCCAGCAGTCGGAATACCCGGGACAGGGAATTCTTCGGGCTCAATCAGCCCCAGCATTTT.

This chain joins TRBV25-1 and TRBJ2-7, with TRBD1 identical over 7 bases. Trimming cost V 3 bases and J 2 bases; bases outside gene matches: 4. This CDR3 spans 14 amino acids. Germline CDR1 and CDR2: MGHDK and SYGVNS. The CDR3 DNA follows: TGTGCCAGCAGTGACCGGGACAGTACCTACGAGCAGTACTTC. This encodes CASSDRDSTYEQYF.

The chain uses TRBV30 and TRBJ1-2, with D perhaps TRBD1 (5 bases). V shed 4 bases and J shed 7 bases, with 22 bases lying between them. The CDR3 has 15 residues. The germline V gene encodes CDR1 GTSNPN and CDR2 SVGIG (reference sequence). The chain's CDR3 is CAWIRRDGVRGGYTF. CDR3 DNA sequence: TGTGCCTGGATCCGACGGGACGGAGTTCGGGGTGGCTACACCTTC.

V and J are TRBV6-5 and TRBJ1-1; TRBD1 matches 7 bases. CDR1 and CDR2 from the germline V gene are MNHEY and SVGAGI. V trimming: 10 bases; J trimming: 3 bases; junction bases outside the gene matches: 11. The CDR3 loop spans 14 amino acids. CDR3 residues: CAIRTRQGDTEAFF. The CDR3 DNA follows: TGTGCCATCCGAACCCGACAGGGCGACACTGAAGCTTTCTTT.

This clone was counted a few times. The chain carries TRBV28 and TRBJ1-5; 9 positions match TRBD1. Germline CDR1 reads MDHEN; CDR2 reads SYDVKM. V lost 6 bases to trimming and J lost 5 bases; unmatched junction nucleotides: 8. The CDR3 spans 15 residues. As DNA, the CDR3 is TGTGCCAGCAGGCCCTCCACAGGGGGCCATCAGCCCCAGCATTTT. It specifies CASRPSTGGHQPQHF.

The chain links TRBV7-2 to TRBJ2-7, with 9 nucleotides matching TRBD2. Looked up from germline, CDR1 is SGHTA and CDR2 is FQGNSA. V lost 7 bases to trimming and J lost 4 bases; unmatched junction nucleotides: 14. This CDR3 has 16 residues. CDR3 region: CASTIALAGQRYEQYF. Written as DNA, the CDR3 is TGTGCCAGCACCATAGCCCTAGCGGGGCAAAGGTACGAGCAGTACTTC.

The chain combines TRBV6-8 with TRBJ2-6; D not certain. The germline V gene has CDR1 MNHGY and CDR2 SAAAGT. This CDR3 is built from 18 residues. V was pared by 4 bases and J by 0 bases, with 16 bases between. CDR3 nucleotides: TGTGCCAGCAGTTTCGATGGACCGAAAAACTCTGGGGCCAACGTCCTGACTTTC. This encodes CASSFDGPKNSGANVLTF.

The chain has TRBV7-9 and TRBJ2-3; TRBD2 agrees at 11 bases. The CDR3 is 16 residues long. V was pared by 5 bases and J by 2 bases, with 6 bases of the junction left unmatched. The V gene's germline CDR1 is SEHNR and CDR2 FQNEAQ (reference sequence). CDR3 residues: CASSHPTSGNTDTQYF. CDR3 sequence (DNA): TGTGCCAGCAGCCACCCGACTAGCGGGAACACAGATACGCAGTATTTT.

V gene TRBV30 combines with J gene TRBJ2-3; 12 bases fit TRBD2. The V gene's germline CDR1 is GTSNPN and CDR2 SVGIG (reference sequence). The ends lost 8 bases at V and 5 bases at J; junction bases unmatched: 11. CDR3 length: 15 residues. This CDR3 is CALDRLAGELDTQYF. DNA for the CDR3: TGTGCCCTGGATAGACTAGCGGGAGAACTAGATACGCAGTATTTT.

This chain connects TRBV6-6 to TRBJ2-5; a weak D match, TRBD2 (6 bases). Germline assignment: CDR1 MNHNY and CDR2 SVGAGI (reference sequence). This CDR3 is 15 amino acids long. Trimming pared 7 bases from V and 7 bases from J, leaving 22 bases between. DNA of the CDR3: TGTGCCAGCAAAGATCGGGGGTCCAGGAGCGCGACCCAGTACTTC. Protein sequence: CASKDRGSRSATQYF.

The chain carries TRBV11-2 and TRBJ2-7; the match to TRBD1 covers 7 bases. V lost 3 bases, J lost 1 base, and 3 bases stayed unmatched. The CDR3 totals 14 residues. CDR1 and CDR2 (germline): SGHAT, FQNNGV. The CDR3: CASSFRTGSYEQYF. CDR3 DNA sequence: TGTGCCAGCAGCTTCCGGACAGGATCCTACGAGCAGTACTTC.

This sequence joins TRBV6-5 and TRBJ2-1; D is perhaps TRBD1 (6 bases). The CDR3 has 15 residues. The ends were cut back, 6 bases at V and 0 bases at J, with 12 bases in the middle. Germline-derived CDR1 and CDR2 are MNHEY and SVGAGI. This CDR3 reads CASRTQGTSYNEQFF. CDR3 coding DNA: TGTGCCAGCAGGACCCAGGGGACCTCCTACAATGAGCAGTTCTTC.

The V gene is TRBV7-9, the J gene TRBJ2-7; D perhaps matches TRBD2 (6 bases). The CDR3 has 15 residues. The germline CDR1 and CDR2 sequences are SEHNR and FQNEAQ (reference sequence). The V gene lost 1 base and the J gene lost 5 bases, with 15 bases spanning the gap. The CDR3 nucleotides are TGTGCCAGCAGCTTAGTTGGGTGGCTAGCGAACGAGCAGTACTTC. Amino acids: CASSLVGWLANEQYF.

As concerns this clone: Other DNA variants within this sample encode the same CDR3. The chain joins TRBV5-1 to TRBJ1-1; D remains unclear. Per germline, CDR1 SGHRS and CDR2 YFSETQ. The CDR3 is 14 amino acids. Trimming cost V 0 bases and J 0 bases, with 6 bases left between them. The CDR3 protein is CASSLEGLNTEAFF. Written as DNA, the CDR3 is TGCGCCAGCAGCTTGGAGGGTCTGAACACTGAAGCTTTCTTT. Looking up the rest from reference TRBV5-1 and TRBJ1-1 gives the full variable domain: KAGVTQTPRYLIKTRGQQVTLSCSPISGHRSVSWYQQTPGQGLQFLFEYFSETQRNKGNFPGRFSGRQFSNSRSEMNVSTLELGDSALYLCASSLEGLNTEAFFGQGTRLTVV.

The chain has TRBV7-9 and TRBJ2-1, with D possibly matching TRBD2 (5 bases). From germline, CDR1 is SEHNR and CDR2 FQNEAQ (reference sequence). This CDR3 has 12 residues. V was cut by 2 bases and J by 13 bases, with 12 bases left in between. CDR3: CASSLFPREQFF. CDR3 DNA: TGTGCCAGCAGCTTATTTCCGAGGGAACAGTTCTTC.

In its sample, this clone was seen a few times. This chain uses TRBV27 with TRBJ1-2; 10 bases are a match to TRBD1. CDR3 length equals 14 residues. The junction had 7 bases not matched to a gene; V was cut back by 5 bases and J by 7 bases. Germline V gene lookup returns CDR1 MNHEY and CDR2 SMNVEV (reference sequence). CDR3 DNA sequence: TGTGCCAGCAGTACCCGACAGGGGGCAGGTGGCTACACCTTC. It translates to CASSTRQGAGGYTF.